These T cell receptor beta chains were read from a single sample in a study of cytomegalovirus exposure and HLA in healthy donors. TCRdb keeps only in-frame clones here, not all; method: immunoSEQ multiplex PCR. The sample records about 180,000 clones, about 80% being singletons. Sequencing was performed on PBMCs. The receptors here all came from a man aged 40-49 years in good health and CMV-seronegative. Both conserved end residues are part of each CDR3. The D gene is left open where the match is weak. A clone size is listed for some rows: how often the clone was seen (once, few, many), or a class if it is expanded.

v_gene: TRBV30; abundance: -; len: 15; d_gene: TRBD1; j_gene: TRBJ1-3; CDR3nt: TGTGCCTGGAGTGTAAACAGGGGGAGAGGAAACACCATATATTTT; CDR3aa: CAWSVNRGRGNTIYF
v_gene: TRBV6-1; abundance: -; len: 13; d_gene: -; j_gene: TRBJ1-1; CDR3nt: TGTGCCAGCAGTGAAGTACAGTCCGCTGAAGCTTTCTTT; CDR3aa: CASSEVQSAEAFF
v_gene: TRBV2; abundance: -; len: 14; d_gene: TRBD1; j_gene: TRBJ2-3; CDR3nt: TGTGCCAGCGGACAGGGCGGAAGCACAGATACGCAGTATTTT; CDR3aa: CASGQGGSTDTQYF
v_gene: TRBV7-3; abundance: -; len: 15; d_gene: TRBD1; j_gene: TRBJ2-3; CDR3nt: TGTGCCAGCAGCTTAACCGGGACAGGTCAGGATACGCAGTATTTT; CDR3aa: CASSLTGTGQDTQYF
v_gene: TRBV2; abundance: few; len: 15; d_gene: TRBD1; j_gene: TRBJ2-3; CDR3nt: TGTGCCAGCAGACCTGACAGGGCCGACACAGATACGCAGTATTTT; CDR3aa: CASRPDRADTDTQYF
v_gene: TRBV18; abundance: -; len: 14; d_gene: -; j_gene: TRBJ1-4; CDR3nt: TGTGCCAGCTCACCACAAGCAGGGAATGAAAAACTGTTTTTT; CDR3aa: CASSPQAGNEKLFF
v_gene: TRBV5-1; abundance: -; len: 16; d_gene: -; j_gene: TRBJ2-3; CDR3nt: TGCGCCAGCAGCTTGGCCACGGGGGGCCCCACAGATACGCAGTATTTT; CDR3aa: CASSLATGGPTDTQYF
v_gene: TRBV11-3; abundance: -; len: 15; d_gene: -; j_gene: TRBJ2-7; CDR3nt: TGTGCCAGCAGCGCCCAACCGACAGGATCCTACGAGCAGTACTTC; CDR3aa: CASSAQPTGSYEQYF
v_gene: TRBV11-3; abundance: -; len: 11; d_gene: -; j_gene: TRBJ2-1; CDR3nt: TGTGCCAGCAGCTTTCGGGAACAGCAGTTCTTC; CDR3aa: CASSFREQQFF
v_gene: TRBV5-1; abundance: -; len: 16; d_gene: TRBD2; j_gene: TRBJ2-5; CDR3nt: TGCGCCAGCAGCCTGCCTCTGGGACTAGGGACGGAGACCCAGTACTTC; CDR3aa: CASSLPLGLGTETQYF
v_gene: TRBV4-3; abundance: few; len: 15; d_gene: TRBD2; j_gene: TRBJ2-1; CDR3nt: TGCGCCAGCAGCCAAGTGGGGACTAGCGACAATGAGCAGTTCTTC; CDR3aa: CASSQVGTSDNEQFF
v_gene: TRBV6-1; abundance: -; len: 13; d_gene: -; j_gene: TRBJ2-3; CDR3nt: TGTGCCAGCAGTGCGGTCCCCACAGATACGCAGTATTTT; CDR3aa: CASSAVPTDTQYF
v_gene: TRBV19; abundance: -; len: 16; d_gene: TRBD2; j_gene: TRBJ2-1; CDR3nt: TGTGCCAGTAAGGCCTCCTCTAGCGGGAGTTCACCCGAGCAGTTCTTC; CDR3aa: CASKASSSGSSPEQFF
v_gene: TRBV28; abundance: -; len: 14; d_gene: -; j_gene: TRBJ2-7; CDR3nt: TGTGCCAGCAGTCGGGACTCTTTGACCGACGAGCAGTACTTC; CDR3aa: CASSRDSLTDEQYF
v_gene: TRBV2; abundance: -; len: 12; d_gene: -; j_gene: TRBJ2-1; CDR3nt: TGTGCCAGCACCGACAGTTACAATGAGCAGTTCTTC; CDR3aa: CASTDSYNEQFF
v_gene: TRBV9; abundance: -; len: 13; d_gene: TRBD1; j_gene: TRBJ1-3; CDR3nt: TGTGCCAGCAGCCCAGGGACAGGAATAGTGATATATTTT; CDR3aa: CASSPGTGIVIYF
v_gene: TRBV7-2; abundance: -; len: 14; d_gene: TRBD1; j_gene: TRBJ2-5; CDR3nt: TGTGCCAGCAGCAGGGGACAGAACCAAGAGACCCAGTACTTC; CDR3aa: CASSRGQNQETQYF
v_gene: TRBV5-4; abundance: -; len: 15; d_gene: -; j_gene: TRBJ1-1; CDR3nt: TGTGCCAGCAGCTCCGGGACAACGTGGAACACTGAAGCTTTCTTT; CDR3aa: CASSSGTTWNTEAFF
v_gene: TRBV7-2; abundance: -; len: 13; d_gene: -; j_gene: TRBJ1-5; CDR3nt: TGTGCCAGCAGCTTAGCAGGGAGTCAGCCCCAGCATTTT; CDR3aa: CASSLAGSQPQHF
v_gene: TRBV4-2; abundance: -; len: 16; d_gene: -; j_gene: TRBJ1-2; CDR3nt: TGTGCCAGCAGCCAGGGTCTAAGGGGAATAGAAGATGGCTACACCTTC; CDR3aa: CASSQGLRGIEDGYTF
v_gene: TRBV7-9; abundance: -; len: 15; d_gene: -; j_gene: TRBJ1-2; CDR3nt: TGTGCCAGCAGCCGCGGCGGGCCGCTTAACTATGGCTACACCTTC; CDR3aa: CASSRGGPLNYGYTF
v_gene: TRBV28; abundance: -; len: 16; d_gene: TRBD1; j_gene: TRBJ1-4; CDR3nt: TGTGCCAGCGCGGCCGGGACAGGCAGTTCGGGGGAAAAACTGTTTTTT; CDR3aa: CASAAGTGSSGEKLFF
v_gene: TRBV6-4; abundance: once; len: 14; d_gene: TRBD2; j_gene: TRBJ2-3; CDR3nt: TGTGCCAGCAGCCTAGCGGGTCAGACAGATACGCAGTATTTT; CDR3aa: CASSLAGQTDTQYF
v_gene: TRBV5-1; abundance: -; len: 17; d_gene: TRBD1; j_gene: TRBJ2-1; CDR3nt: TGCGCCAGCAGCCAAGCGGTAGGGGACAGGGGCCTTAGTGAGCAGTTCTTC; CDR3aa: CASSQAVGDRGLSEQFF
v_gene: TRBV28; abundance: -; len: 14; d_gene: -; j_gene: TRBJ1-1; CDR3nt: TGTGCCAGCAGTTTAGCGGGGGCGCGCGCTGAAGCTTTCTTT; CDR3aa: CASSLAGARAEAFF
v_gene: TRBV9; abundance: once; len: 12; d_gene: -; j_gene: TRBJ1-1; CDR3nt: TGTGCCAGCAGCGCTACGACAGGTGGAGCTTTCTTT; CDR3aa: CASSATTGGAFF
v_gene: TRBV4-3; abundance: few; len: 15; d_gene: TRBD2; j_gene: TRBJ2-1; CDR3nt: TGCGCCAGCTCTCGAGGGACTAGCGGGAGTAATGAGCAGTTCTTC; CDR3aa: CASSRGTSGSNEQFF
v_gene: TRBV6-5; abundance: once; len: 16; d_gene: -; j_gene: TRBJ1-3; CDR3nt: TGTGCCAGCAGTTACACAATTGGGGAGGCCGGAAACACCATATATTTT; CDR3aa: CASSYTIGEAGNTIYF
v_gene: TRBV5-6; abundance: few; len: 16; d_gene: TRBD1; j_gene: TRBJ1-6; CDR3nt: TGTGCCAGCAGCTTGTTCCGGGCAGGGGGGAATTCACCCCTCCACTTT; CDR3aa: CASSLFRAGGNSPLHF
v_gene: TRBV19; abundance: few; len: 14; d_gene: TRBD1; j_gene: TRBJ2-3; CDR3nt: TGTGCCAGTAGCTTCAGGGGGAACACAGATACGCAGTATTTT; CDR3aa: CASSFRGNTDTQYF
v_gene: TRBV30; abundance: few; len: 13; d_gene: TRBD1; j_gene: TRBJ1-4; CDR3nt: TGTGCCTGGGCGGGACAGGTTAATGAAAAACTGTTTTTT; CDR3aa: CAWAGQVNEKLFF
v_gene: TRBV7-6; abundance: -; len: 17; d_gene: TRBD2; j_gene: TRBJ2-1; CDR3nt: TGTGCCAGCAGCTTAGTAGTGGGCGGGGGGGTTTACAATGAGCAGTTCTTC; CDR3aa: CASSLVVGGGVYNEQFF
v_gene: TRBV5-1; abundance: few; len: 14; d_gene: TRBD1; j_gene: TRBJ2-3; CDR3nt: TGCGGCAGCAAATTGGGACAGGGCACAGATACGCAGTATTTT; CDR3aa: CGSKLGQGTDTQYF
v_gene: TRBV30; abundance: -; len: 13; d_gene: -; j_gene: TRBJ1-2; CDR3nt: TGTGCCTGGAGTGCGCGGGACCGCTATGGCTACACCTTC; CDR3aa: CAWSARDRYGYTF
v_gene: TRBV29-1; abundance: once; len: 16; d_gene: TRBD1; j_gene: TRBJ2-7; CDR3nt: TGCAGCGTTAACAGCATCGGGACAGGGCTCAACTACGAGCAGTACTTC; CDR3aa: CSVNSIGTGLNYEQYF
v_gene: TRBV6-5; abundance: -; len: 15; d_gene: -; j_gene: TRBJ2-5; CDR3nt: TGTGCCAGCAGTTATCCTCTAGGCGGGGTGGAGACCCAGTACTTC; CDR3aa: CASSYPLGGVETQYF
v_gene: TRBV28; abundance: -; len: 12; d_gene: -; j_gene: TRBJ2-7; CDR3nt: TGTGCCAGCATAGGGAGCTCCTACGAGCAGTACTTC; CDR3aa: CASIGSSYEQYF
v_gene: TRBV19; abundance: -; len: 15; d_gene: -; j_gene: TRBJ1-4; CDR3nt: TGTGCCAGCCGTCCAGGCCCAGCAACTAATGAAAAACTGTTTTTT; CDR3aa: CASRPGPATNEKLFF
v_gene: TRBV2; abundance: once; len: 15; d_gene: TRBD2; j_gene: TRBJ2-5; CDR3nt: TGTGCCAGCAGGCGAGGACTAGCGGCCCAAGAGACCCAGTACTTC; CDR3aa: CASRRGLAAQETQYF